The sequence of this T cell receptor (beta chain) was determined in a study of blood T cell repertoires in COVID-19. Per the study methods: Nucleated cell counts were estimated from reference gene primer amplification. Produced via immunoSEQ multiplex PCR; TCRdb's table is partial and in-frame only. V and J calls and clone size are as listed in that table; D and trimming were resolved from the DNA. The sample lists fewer than 65,000 clones, roughly 90% occurring once. Sequenced: peripheral blood. The TCR comes from a man aged 50 to 60 with acute or convalescent COVID-19.

For the CDR3, the DNA is TGCGCCAGCAGCCAGGGACTAGCGGTAAGCGAGCAGTACTTC. Residues: CASSQGLAVSEQYF. The rearrangement links TRBV4-3 to TRBJ2-7; TRBD2 matches 11 bases. The J segment lost 6 bases and the V segment lost 3 bases, leaving 4 bases of the junction unmatched. Germline loops: CDR1 LGHNA, CDR2 YSLEER. The CDR3 covers 14 residues.